Each of the 23 T cell receptor beta chains below was sequenced from the same sample in a study of T cells in women clearing cervical HPV infection. Profiled with immunoSEQ multiplex PCR; TCRdb holds only in-frame clones, not every one. Its table records 30,000 or so clones. The specimen sequenced was blood buffy coat. All receptors come from a woman aged 18-70 years with a cervical HPV16 infection that either progressed to CIN3+ or cleared (not recorded which).

Comments on this clone: The sequenced fragment ends 3 residues before the CDR3 boundary, so the rest is inferred from the germline J gene. The chain has TRBV6-1 and TRBJ1-6; perhaps TRBD1 as D (5 bases). V was shortened by 3 bases and J by 7 bases, with 7 bases between the two germline ends. This CDR3 spans 13 amino acids. The germline CDR1 and CDR2 sequences are MNHNS and SASEGT. The CDR3 protein is CASSDRENSPLHF. The sequenced CDR3 bases are TGTGCCAGCAGTGACAGGGAAAATTCACCC.

Notes on this clone: The missing CDR3 end, 3 residues past where the read stops, is filled in from the germline J gene. V usage is TRBV12-3 or TRBV12-4 and J usage is TRBJ2-1, with 7 positions matching TRBD1. This CDR3 is 14 amino acids long. J gave up 8 bases and V 5 bases, and 9 bases lay outside the gene matches. CDR3 bases read: TGTGCCAGCAGTACCATCAGACAGGGCCATGAG. It specifies CASSTIRQGHE. The full CDR3 protein reads CASSTIRQGHEQFF.

A word on this clone: The CDR3 extends 3 residues past the end of the read, so its final part is completed from the germline J gene. The V gene is TRBV2, the J gene TRBJ1-4; 7 nucleotides agree with TRBD1. CDR1 is SNHLY and CDR2 is FYNNEI in the germline V gene. The CDR3 totals 15 residues. Unmatched junction bases numbered 6, after V lost 4 bases and J lost 4 bases. CDR3 bases read: TGTGCCAGCAGTGCTTCGGGACAGATTAATGAAAAA. Its protein product is CASSASGQINEK. The whole CDR3 is CASSASGQINEKLFF.

Comment on this clone: The read halts 3 residues ahead of the CDR3 end, with the missing end drawn from the germline J gene. The chain joins TRBV2 to TRBJ2-3, with 9 bases matching TRBD2. The CDR3 is made up of 13 amino acids. Germline V gene lookup returns CDR1 SNHLY and CDR2 FYNNEI. CDR3 bases read: TGTGCCAACCTGCTCATGGCGGGGGGGACG. Amino acids: CANLLMAGGT. The entire CDR3 reads CANLLMAGGTQYF.

A remark on this clone: The read is 3 residues too short to cover the CDR3 end, so that end is filled in from the germline J gene. The rearrangement joins TRBV2 to TRBJ2-3, with 10 bases lining up with TRBD2. With 7 bases clipped from V and 3 bases from J, the junction kept 7 bases outside the gene matches. This CDR3 is built from 15 residues. CDR1 and CDR2 from the germline V gene are SNHLY and FYNNEI. CDR3 region: CASTSSGGATDTQYF. The sequenced part of the CDR3 DNA is TGTGCCAGCACGAGCAGCGGGGGGGCAACAGATACG.

Note on this clone: The read is 3 residues too short to cover the CDR3 end, so that end is filled in from the germline J gene. The genes are TRBV18 and TRBJ2-1; D not resolved. Germline V gene sequence: CDR1 KGHSH, CDR2 LQKENI. V was shortened by 3 bases and J by 6 bases, with 9 bases between the two germline ends. This CDR3 is built from 13 residues. The CDR3: CASSPGGLNEQFF. The CDR3 DNA, read in part, is TGTGCCAGCTCACCGGGTGGGCTCAATGAG. Looking up the rest from reference TRBV18 and TRBJ2-1 gives the full variable domain: NAGVMQNPRHLVRRRGQEARLRCSPMKGHSHVYWYRQLPEEGLKFMVYLQKENIIDESGMPKERFSAEFPKEGPSILRIQQVVRGDSAAYFCASSPGGLNEQFFGPGTRLTVL.

The CDR3 region is CAYERGSGANVLTF. The covered CDR3 bases are TGTGCCTACGAAAGGGGCTCTGGGGCCAACGTC. V is TRBV30 and J is TRBJ2-6; D is perhaps TRBD1 (5 bases). Coverage ceases 3 residues before the CDR3 finishes, and the germline J gene fills in the end. V shed 7 bases and J shed 0 bases, with 10 bases lying between them. The CDR3 covers 14 residues. Germline V CDR1 and CDR2: GTSNPN, SVGIG (reference sequence).

Points on this clone: Sequencing ends 3 residues short of the CDR3 end; the germline J gene provides the rest. The V and J genes are TRBV5-1 and TRBJ2-6; 10 nucleotides match TRBD1. Per germline, CDR1 SGHRS and CDR2 YFSETQ. The CDR3 sequence is 18 residues long. V lost 4 bases, J lost 2 bases, and 9 bases stayed unmatched. The part of the CDR3 DNA that was read is TGCGCCAGCAGCCGAGGACAGGGGGGACTAACTGGGGCCAACGTC. Translated, it gives CASSRGQGGLTGANV. The whole CDR3 sequence is CASSRGQGGLTGANVLTF.

To note about this clone: Read coverage stops 3 residues before the CDR3 terminus; the germline J gene supplies the remainder. The chain is built from TRBV7-9 and TRBJ2-5, with 8 bases that match TRBD1. The trim removed 2 bases at V and 1 base at J, leaving 3 bases unmatched. The CDR3 is made up of 15 amino acids. Germline assignment: CDR1 SEHNR and CDR2 FQNEAQ (reference sequence). The sequenced CDR3 bases are TGTGCCAGCAGCTTACAAACAGGGGGCCAAGAGACC. Amino acids: CASSLQTGGQET. In full, the CDR3 reads CASSLQTGGQETQYF.

Turning to this clone: The sequence runs out 3 residues before the end of the CDR3; the remainder is reconstructed from the germline J gene. This chain links TRBV5-1 with TRBJ2-7, with TRBD1 as a possible D gene (6 bases). CDR3 length: 15 residues. With 0 bases removed from V and 6 bases from J, the gap between germline ends came to 16 bases. Germline values: CDR1 SGHRS, CDR2 YFSETQ. The CDR3 bases that were read are TGCGCCAGCAGCTTGGACAGGGTAATTCCCTCCGAG. This codes for CASSLDRVIPSE. In full, the CDR3 reads CASSLDRVIPSEQYF.

Notes on this clone: The read falls 3 residues short of the CDR3 end, and the missing part is taken from the germline J gene. The genes are TRBV19 and TRBJ2-6, with 9 bases that match TRBD1. J lost 2 bases, V lost 3 bases, and 2 bases had no gene match. The CDR3 runs to 16 residues. The germline gives CDR1 LNHDA, CDR2 SQIVND (reference sequence). CDR3 sequence: CASSMTGGAGANVLTF. CDR3 DNA (partial): TGTGCCAGTAGTATGACAGGGGGGGCTGGGGCCAACGTC.

With respect to this clone: The DNA ends 3 residues before the CDR3 does, and the rest of the CDR3 is filled in from the germline J gene. The chain carries TRBV2 and TRBJ2-7, with 7 bases that match TRBD2. V lost 4 bases to trimming and J lost 2 bases; unmatched junction nucleotides: 8. The CDR3 sequence is 15 residues long. Germline values: CDR1 SNHLY, CDR2 FYNNEI. Partial CDR3 DNA: TGTGCCAGCAGTGGAGGGGCTAGCGGCACCTACGAG. It codes for CASSGGASGTYE. From start to end, the CDR3 is CASSGGASGTYEQYF.

Of note for this clone: The read halts 3 residues ahead of the CDR3 end, with the missing end drawn from the germline J gene. The J gene is TRBJ1-5, the V gene TRBV29-1, with D hard to call. The CDR3 runs to 13 residues. V was pared by 4 bases and J by 0 bases, with 7 bases between. Germline CDR1 and CDR2: SQVTM and ANQGSEA. CDR3 sequence reads: CSVGADSNQPQHF. CDR3 bases read: TGCAGCGTTGGGGCAGATAGCAATCAGCCC.

With respect to this clone: The read gets to within 3 residues of the CDR3 end, and the germline J gene fills in the rest. The J gene is TRBJ1-6, the V gene TRBV2, with 8 bases that match TRBD1. Germline values: CDR1 SNHLY, CDR2 FYNNEI. This CDR3 is 14 amino acids long. J lost 5 bases, V lost 10 bases, and 7 bases had no gene match. CDR3 bases read: TGTGCCAAAGGGACAGGACGGGATAATTCACCC. Translating gives CAKGTGRDNSP. In full, the CDR3 is CAKGTGRDNSPLHF.

In regard to this clone: The CDR3 is cut off 3 residues early in the read; its end comes from the germline J gene. V usage is TRBV12-3 or TRBV12-4 and J usage is TRBJ2-1; D perhaps matches TRBD2 (6 bases). This CDR3 is built from 15 residues. V was trimmed by 5 bases and J by 9 bases, leaving 20 bases between them. CDR3 DNA, as far as it was read: TGTGCCAGCAGTACCTCGGACTACAGGAGGGGTGAG. Residues: CASSTSDYRRGE. The complete CDR3 reads CASSTSDYRRGEQFF.

Turning to this clone: The read is 3 residues too short to cover the CDR3 end, so that end is filled in from the germline J gene. The V gene is TRBV2, the J gene TRBJ2-7; D not certain. The V end lost 6 bases, the J end lost 4 bases, and 10 bases lay between the germline ends. Germline V gene lookup returns CDR1 SNHLY and CDR2 FYNNEI. CDR3 length: 12 residues. The CDR3 DNA, read in part, is TGTGCCAGCAGCTACCTGGTTTACGAG. Translation: CASSYLVYE. The whole CDR3 sequence reads CASSYLVYEQYF.

Turning to this clone: The CDR3 end lies 3 residues beyond the end of the read and is filled in from the germline J gene. The chain joins TRBV30 to TRBJ2-1; the match to TRBD2 covers 14 bases. This CDR3 comprises 18 residues. Unmatched junction bases numbered 5, after V lost 1 base and J lost 0 bases. Germline V gene lookup returns CDR1 GTSNPN and CDR2 SVGIG (reference sequence). This chain's CDR3 is CAWSGLAGGLSSYNEQFF. Incomplete CDR3 DNA: TGTGCCTGGAGTGGACTAGCGGGGGGGTTAAGCTCCTACAATGAG.

Of note for this clone: The read halts 3 residues ahead of the CDR3 end, with the missing end drawn from the germline J gene. The chain uses TRBV11-2 and TRBJ2-7, with no clear D. The CDR3 is 13 amino acids. The germline CDR1 and CDR2 sequences are SGHAT and FQNNGV. Trimming removed 5 bases from V and 5 bases from J, with 13 bases in between. The CDR3 loop is CASSPSGSHEQYF. The CDR3 DNA, read in part, is TGTGCCAGCAGCCCTTCCGGGTCCCACGAG.

With respect to this clone: The read gets to within 3 residues of the CDR3 end, and the germline J gene fills in the rest. The V and J genes are TRBV2 and TRBJ1-5; D is perhaps TRBD1 (5 bases). The CDR3 is made up of 16 amino acids. Trimming took off 5 bases at V and 6 bases at J, with 20 bases between the two ends. Germline CDR1 reads SNHLY; CDR2 reads FYNNEI. CDR3 residues: CASSSGGPLSSQPQHF. CDR3 DNA (partial): TGTGCCAGCAGTTCGGGGGGTCCCCTATCGAGTCAGCCC.

Of note for this clone: Read coverage stops 3 residues before the CDR3 terminus; the germline J gene supplies the remainder. V gene TRBV7-3 combines with J gene TRBJ1-1, with D maybe TRBD1 (6 bases). The CDR3 runs 14 residues. CDR1 SGHTA and CDR2 FQGTGA come from the germline V gene. V shed 5 bases and J shed 2 bases, with 12 bases lying between them. The CDR3 spells CASSLGGGNTEAFF. The part of the CDR3 DNA that was read is TGTGCCAGCAGCCTTGGCGGGGGCAACACTGAA.

As to this clone: The CDR3 end is not reached by the read, which stops 3 residues before it; the germline J gene fills it in. V usage is TRBV11-2 and J usage is TRBJ2-5; 9 nucleotides line up with TRBD1. This CDR3 region has 13 residues. Germline CDR1 SGHAT, CDR2 FQNNGV. The V and J ends lost 5 bases and 4 bases, in that order; junction bases with no gene match: 2. The CDR3 spells CASSQTGGETQYF. The DNA read from the CDR3 is TGTGCCAGCAGCCAGACAGGGGGAGAGACC.

As regards this clone: The CDR3 extends 3 residues past the end of the read, so its final part is completed from the germline J gene. This chain uses TRBV7-8 with TRBJ2-1, with 7 bases identical to TRBD1. The V segment lost 2 bases and the J segment 7 bases; nucleotides outside the gene matches: 5. The CDR3 spans 14 residues. Germline V CDR1 and CDR2: SGHVS, FQNEAQ. Incomplete CDR3 DNA: TGTGCCAGCAGCTTACCCCCCAGGGGGAATGAG. It translates to CASSLPPRGNE. The full CDR3 reads CASSLPPRGNEQFF.

CDR3 region: CASSLSGNGYTF. The CDR3 DNA, read in part, is TGTGCCAGCAGTTTATCAGGGAATGGC. V gene TRBV28 combines with J gene TRBJ1-2; D is perhaps TRBD1 (5 bases). The read is 3 residues too short to cover the CDR3 end, so that end is filled in from the germline J gene. The germline CDR1 and CDR2 sequences are MDHEN and SYDVKM. The CDR3 has 12 amino acids. The germline V and J ends were trimmed by 1 base and 6 bases, with 6 bases remaining between them.